This T cell receptor beta chain was sequenced in a study of blood T cell repertoires in COVID-19. Study background: PBMCs, B-cell-depleted T cells, or T cells were the source of the cDNA or gDNA that made up the material.

TCRdb's copy holds only in-frame clones and misses some; the assay was immunoSEQ multiplex PCR. The data hold approximately 140,000 clones, with roughly 84% observed a single time. Participants came from 24 US areas, aged about 18 to 100 years. CDR1 and CDR2 from the germline V gene are LGHDT and YNNKEL (reference sequence). V was cut by 2 bases and J by 2 bases, with 11 bases left in between. This CDR3 has 15 residues. The V and J genes are TRBV3-1 (or the pseudogene TRBV3-2) and TRBJ2-3; the D gene is possibly TRBD1 (5 bases). What was sequenced was PBMCs or T cells enriched from blood (not recorded which). This sequence was found in a man in his forties or fifties with acute COVID-19. CDR3 in amino acids: CASSQPDSSTDTQYF. CDR3 bases: TGTGCCAGCAGCCAACCCGACAGTTCCACAGATACGCAGTATTTT.